One and the same sample provided the 19 T cell receptor beta chains below, sequenced in a study of Tregs in tolerant kidney transplant recipients. Assay used: immunoSEQ multiplex PCR; TCRdb lists only in-frame clones, some missing. Found here are 30,000 or so clones; the top ten clones hold 14%. Sample: CD8+ T cells from blood, taken before the transplant. The receptors derive from a human donor who received a combined kidney and bone marrow transplant.

On this clone itself: Read coverage stops 3 residues before the CDR3 terminus; the germline J gene supplies the remainder. The chain employs TRBV19 and TRBJ2-1, with 14 bases identical to TRBD2. This CDR3 has 16 amino acids. The germline V gene encodes CDR1 LNHDA and CDR2 SQIVND (reference sequence). The junction had 2 bases not matched to a gene; V was cut back by 3 bases and J by 4 bases. The covered CDR3 bases are TGTGCCAGTAGTATCGGGACTAGCGGGGGTTACAATGAG. Amino acids: CASSIGTSGGYNE. The full CDR3 sequence reads CASSIGTSGGYNEQFF.

Concerning this clone itself: The read falls 3 residues short of the CDR3 end, and the missing part is taken from the germline J gene. The chain recombines TRBV30 with TRBJ2-3, with TRBD2 matching 7 bases. CDR1 and CDR2 (germline): GTSNPN, SVGIG (reference sequence). The V segment lost 0 bases and the J segment 0 bases; nucleotides outside the gene matches: 0. This CDR3 spans 14 amino acids. The CDR3 reads CAWSVAGSTDTQYF. Partial CDR3 DNA: TGTGCCTGGAGTGTAGCGGGGAGCACAGATACG. Based on the CDR3 plus reference TRBV30 and TRBJ2-3, the full variable domain is SQTIHQWPATLVQPVGSPLSLECTVEGTSNPNLYWYRQAAGRGLQLLFYSVGIGQISSEVPQNLSASRPQDRQFILSSKKLLLSDSGFYLCAWSVAGSTDTQYFGPGTRLTVL.

As to this clone: Sequencing ends 3 residues short of the CDR3 end; the germline J gene provides the rest. This chain connects TRBV18 to TRBJ1-1; 9 positions agree with TRBD1. The CDR3 is 12 residues long. Germline loops: CDR1 KGHSH, CDR2 LQKENI. The CDR3 is CASSLGQGEAFF. The CDR3 bases that were read are TGTGCCAGCTCACTGGGACAGGGCGAA.

A note on this clone: Read sequence stops 3 residues before the CDR3 end, and the germline J gene provides the missing end. The J gene is TRBJ2-3, the V gene TRBV19, with 15 bases identical to TRBD2. Germline assignment: CDR1 LNHDA and CDR2 SQIVND (reference sequence). V was pared by 6 bases and J by 4 bases, with 8 bases of the junction left unmatched. The CDR3 has 17 residues. The sequenced CDR3 bases are TGTGCCAGTAGCCAACCGGGACTAGCGGGAGGCCCAGATACG. It specifies CASSQPGLAGGPDT. In full, the CDR3 is CASSQPGLAGGPDTQYF.

As regards this clone: At one end the junction does not follow the germline gene, possibly because of a read error. CDR3 DNA (partial): TGCAGCGCTGAACGGGGACTAGCGGGAGAAGAGACC. Translating it yields CSAERGLAGEET. The CDR3, in full, reads CSAERGLAGEETQYF. This chain joins TRBV29-1 and TRBJ2-5, with 14 bases matching TRBD2. The CDR3 end is not reached by the read, which stops 3 residues before it; the germline J gene fills it in. The CDR3 is made up of 15 amino acids. CDR1 and CDR2 from the germline V gene are SQVTM and ANQGSEA.

The CDR3 sequence: CASSPIATGNGAGELFF. The sequenced CDR3 bases are TGTGCCAGCTCACCAATCGCAACAGGGAATGGGGCCGGGGAG. The genes are TRBV18 and TRBJ2-2; D perhaps matches TRBD1 (6 bases). The read ends 3 residues early relative to the CDR3; the germline J gene fills the gap. CDR1 is KGHSH, CDR2 LQKENI, per germline. V gave up 2 bases and J gave up 6 bases, with 19 bases separating them. The length of the CDR3 is 17 residues.

Concerning this clone itself: The CDR3 extends 3 residues past the end of the read, so its final part is completed from the germline J gene. The chain links TRBV30 to TRBJ2-1; D gene unclear. Trimming shortened V by 4 bases and J by 3 bases, and 16 bases separated the two germline ends. The CDR3 runs to 15 residues. CDR1 and CDR2 from the germline V gene are GTSNPN and SVGIG (reference sequence). The CDR3 loop is CAWTSEAPSYNEQFF. CDR3 bases read: TGTGCCTGGACCTCGGAAGCGCCCAGCTACAATGAG.

Points on this clone: The read stops 3 residues short of the end of the CDR3; the missing end is completed from the germline J gene. J is TRBJ2-5 and V is TRBV5-1; TRBD2 aligns across 7 bases. From germline, CDR1 is SGHRS and CDR2 YFSETQ. The CDR3 length is 15 residues. Losses at the gene ends were 4 bases for V and 2 bases for J; bases not matched to a gene: 8. CDR3 protein: CASSAGTNVQETQYF. The part of the CDR3 DNA that was read is TGCGCCAGCAGCGCCGGGACTAACGTACAAGAGACC. The variable domain in full, completed from reference TRBV5-1 and TRBJ2-5, reads KAGVTQTPRYLIKTRGQQVTLSCSPISGHRSVSWYQQTPGQGLQFLFEYFSETQRNKGNFPGRFSGRQFSNSRSEMNVSTLELGDSALYLCASSAGTNVQETQYFGPGTRLLVL.

Notes on this clone: The read gets to within 3 residues of the CDR3 end, and the germline J gene fills in the rest. The chain employs TRBV20-1 and TRBJ2-7; D unresolved. The V end lost 0 bases, the J end lost 0 bases, and 9 bases lay between the germline ends. The length of the CDR3 is 14 residues. CDR1 and CDR2 from the germline V gene are DFQATT and SNEGSKA (reference sequence). Incomplete CDR3 DNA: TGCAGTGCTAGAGATCAGGTTAGCTCCTACGAG. Residues: CSARDQVSSYE. The full-length CDR3 reads as CSARDQVSSYEQYF.

As regards this clone: The missing CDR3 end, 3 residues past where the read stops, is filled in from the germline J gene. This chain connects TRBV5-1 to TRBJ2-3; 8 nucleotides agree with TRBD2. The CDR3 consists of 14 residues. Germline lookup yields CDR1 SGHRS and CDR2 YFSETQ. The sequenced part of the CDR3 DNA is TGCGCCAGCAGAAGGCAACTAGCGGAACTCTCG. Translation: CASRRQLAELS. The whole CDR3 sequence reads CASRRQLAELSQYF.

A word on this clone: The CDR3 end falls 3 residues outside the read, so it is completed with the germline J gene. This chain connects TRBV6-2 or TRBV6-3 to TRBJ2-3; a possible D gene is TRBD1 (5 bases). Germline V gene data show CDR1 as MNHEY and CDR2 as SVGEGT. CDR3 size: 13 residues. Trimming pared 7 bases from V and 4 bases from J, leaving 12 bases between. The part of the CDR3 DNA that was read is TGTGCCAGCACAGGGATGGTGGCAGATACG. It yields the protein CASTGMVADT. The whole CDR3 sequence reads CASTGMVADTQYF.

Note on this clone: From the germline J gene comes the end of the CDR3, since the read stops 3 residues before it. The rearrangement links TRBV7-3 to TRBJ1-1; 8 bases map to TRBD1. CDR1 and CDR2 from the germline V gene are SGHTA and FQGTGA. The CDR3 is made up of 13 amino acids. V shed 5 bases and J 6 bases; nucleotides not matched to a gene: 5. CDR3 in amino acids: CASSHGQGSEAFF. The CDR3 DNA, read in part, is TGTGCCAGCAGCCACGGACAGGGTTCTGAA. Full variable domain (remainder filled in from reference TRBV7-3 and TRBJ1-1): GAGVSQTPSNKVTEKGKYVELRCDPISGHTALYWYRQSLGQGPEFLIYFQGTGAADDSGLPNDRFFAVRPEGSVSTLKIQRTERGDSAVYLCASSHGQGSEAFFGQGTRLTVV.

As to this clone: The CDR3 end falls 3 residues outside the read, so it is completed with the germline J gene. The V call is TRBV6-2 or TRBV6-3, the J call TRBJ2-1; 7 nucleotides align to TRBD2. Trimming removed 5 bases from V and 5 bases from J; junction bases left unmatched: 9. The germline V gene has CDR1 MNHEY and CDR2 SVGEGT. The CDR3 covers 15 residues. The part of the CDR3 DNA that was read is TGTGCCAGCAGTAACCTAGCGGAGGAAAACAATGAG. Encoded protein: CASSNLAEENNE. The entire CDR3 sequence reads CASSNLAEENNEQFF.

A remark on this clone: The sequenced fragment ends 3 residues before the CDR3 boundary, so the rest is inferred from the germline J gene. The chain couples TRBV6-1 to TRBJ2-1, with TRBD1 identical over 7 bases. Germline loops: CDR1 MNHNS, CDR2 SASEGT. V trimming: 7 bases; J trimming: 9 bases; junction bases outside the gene matches: 12. CDR3 length equals 14 residues. CDR3 sequence: CASTDRVLSGEQFF. Incomplete CDR3 DNA: TGTGCCAGCACTGACAGGGTCCTGTCTGGTGAG.

As regards this clone: The read halts 3 residues ahead of the CDR3 end, with the missing end drawn from the germline J gene. This chain uses TRBV19 with TRBJ1-1, with 7 bases aligning to TRBD1. CDR3 length: 15 amino acids. Germline values: CDR1 LNHDA, CDR2 SQIVND (reference sequence). The V segment lost 3 bases and the J segment 4 bases; nucleotides outside the gene matches: 8. CDR3 residues: CASSILGTAPTEAFF. Incomplete CDR3 DNA: TGTGCCAGTAGTATCCTCGGGACAGCGCCCACTGAA.

The CDR3 sequence: CASSEGRSSYNEQFF. The covered CDR3 bases are TGTGCCAGCAGTGAAGGGCGGAGCTCCTACAATGAG. The V and J genes are TRBV2 and TRBJ2-1; no clear D. Read coverage stops 3 residues before the CDR3 terminus; the germline J gene supplies the remainder. Between the trimmed V and J ends, which lost 1 base and 0 bases, there was a span of 7 bases. CDR3 length: 15 residues. From germline, CDR1 is SNHLY and CDR2 FYNNEI.

Points on this clone: The read comes to an end 3 residues before the CDR3 does, leaving the germline J gene to fill in the end. V gene TRBV10-3 combines with J gene TRBJ1-4, with a tentative D call TRBD1 (5 bases). The V gene lost 7 bases and the J gene lost 6 bases, with 18 bases spanning the gap. This CDR3 comprises 15 residues. Germline V lookup: CDR1 ENHRY, CDR2 SYGVKD. Partial CDR3 DNA: TGTGCCATCACCCCGGTAGGGGAGACCGATGAAAAA. Protein product: CAITPVGETDEK. The whole CDR3 region reads CAITPVGETDEKLFF.

Comments on this clone: The read comes to an end 3 residues before the CDR3 does, leaving the germline J gene to fill in the end. The chain employs TRBV7-6 and TRBJ2-7, with TRBD2 identical over 7 bases. V was clipped by 5 bases and J by 6 bases; unmatched bases: 13. There are 15 residues in the CDR3. Per germline, CDR1 SGHVS and CDR2 FNYEAQ. The CDR3 DNA, read in part, is TGTGCCAGCAGCCCCGGACTAGATTTGGCCACCGAG. Amino acids: CASSPGLDLATE. Given in full, the CDR3 is CASSPGLDLATEQYF.

As regards this clone: The CDR3 is cut off 3 residues early in the read; its end comes from the germline J gene. The rearrangement uses TRBV7-9 and TRBJ2-7, with a tentative D call TRBD1 (6 bases). V shed 7 bases and J shed 3 bases, with 16 bases lying between them. There are 14 residues in the CDR3. The germline V gene has CDR1 SEHNR and CDR2 FQNEAQ (reference sequence). The CDR3 here is CASTPERGGYEQYF. CDR3 DNA, as far as it was read: TGTGCCAGCACCCCCGAGCGAGGGGGCTACGAG.